The next 21 T cell receptor beta chains were all read from a single sample in a study of T cell responses to AZD1222 COVID-19 vaccine. This table comes from immunoSEQ multiplex PCR, and its TCRdb copy is limited to in-frame clones, with some not included. The sample consists of around 180,000 clones, about nine tenths of them appearing once. The source material was peripheral blood, sampled on day 0 of AZD1222 vaccination. Receptors were obtained from an adult in good health.

The V and J genes are TRBV11-2 and TRBJ1-2, with D unclear. The V gene lost 1 base and the J gene lost 11 bases, with 11 bases spanning the gap. The CDR3 is 12 residues long. CDR1 is SGHAT, CDR2 FQNNGV, per germline. The CDR3 spells CASSLGQLGYTF. The CDR3 region has the DNA TGTGCCAGCAGCTTAGGGCAACTGGGGTACACCTTC.

The chain has TRBV3-1 (or the pseudogene TRBV3-2) and TRBJ1-5, with no clear D. V was cut by 0 bases and J by 5 bases, with 8 bases left in between. The CDR3 consists of 14 residues. Germline loops: CDR1 LGHDT, CDR2 YNNKEL (reference sequence). This CDR3 reads CASSQDVGDQPQHF. The CDR3, as DNA: TGTGCCAGCAGCCAAGATGTCGGGGATCAGCCCCAGCATTTT.

V is TRBV25-1 and J is TRBJ1-2; perhaps TRBD1 as D (6 bases). The CDR3 is 15 amino acids. The V end lost 1 base, the J end lost 2 bases, and 11 bases lay between the germline ends. CDR1 and CDR2 (germline): MGHDK, SYGVNS. The CDR3 region has the DNA TGTGCCAGCAGTGAATCTGGGGGCCCCAACTATGGCTACACCTTC. It specifies CASSESGGPNYGYTF.

This clone was detected once. The rearrangement joins TRBV11-2 to TRBJ2-7; TRBD1 agrees at 9 bases. The CDR3 loop spans 16 amino acids. Germline loops: CDR1 SGHAT, CDR2 FQNNGV. The trim removed 1 base at V and 2 bases at J, leaving 6 bases unmatched. CDR3 coding DNA: TGTGCCAGCAGCTTAGGCCCCGGGACAGGGACCTACGAGCAGTACTTC. This encodes CASSLGPGTGTYEQYF.

V is TRBV19 and J is TRBJ2-5, with D possibly matching TRBD2 (6 bases). The CDR3 length is 13 residues. CDR1 and CDR2 from the germline V gene are LNHDA and SQIVND (reference sequence). Trimming removed 6 bases from V and 7 bases from J, with 15 bases in between. CDR3 loop: CASRPGGKGTQYF. CDR3 nucleotides: TGTGCCAGTAGGCCAGGAGGGAAGGGGACCCAGTACTTC.

This clone was counted once. The chain recombines TRBV7-9 with TRBJ2-7, with a weak D call TRBD1 (6 bases). The CDR3 is 15 residues long. V lost 8 bases to trimming and J lost 0 bases, with 17 bases between them. Germline values: CDR1 SEHNR, CDR2 FQNEAQ (reference sequence). DNA for the CDR3: TGTGCCAGCGGGATGGGGGCGCTGAGCTCCTACGAGCAGTACTTC. Protein: CASGMGALSSYEQYF.

The CDR3 spells CASSVYEGRISYNEQFF. The CDR3 DNA is TGTGCCAGCAGCGTATACGAGGGGCGCATCTCCTACAATGAGCAGTTCTTC. This chain links TRBV9 with TRBJ2-1; D may be TRBD1 or TRBD2 (5 bases each). Germline V CDR1 and CDR2: SGDLS, YYNGEE. This CDR3 is built from 17 residues. V lost 1 base and J lost 0, with 14 bases in between. Using reference TRBV9 and TRBJ2-1 for the parts outside the CDR3, the full variable domain is DSGVTQTPKHLITATGQRVTLRCSPRSGDLSVYWYQQSLDQGLQFLIQYYNGEERAKGNILERFSAQQFPDLHSELNLSSLELGDSALYFCASSVYEGRISYNEQFFGPGTRLTVL.

This clone was seen only once. V usage is TRBV6-2 or TRBV6-3 and J usage is TRBJ2-7, with 10 nucleotides matching TRBD2. With 3 bases clipped from V and 1 base from J, the junction kept 9 bases outside the gene matches. The germline CDR1 and CDR2 sequences are MNHEY and SVGEGT. CDR3 length: 17 residues. The CDR3 loop reads CASSYSTSGESSYEQYF. CDR3 nucleotide sequence: TGTGCCAGCAGTTATAGTACTAGCGGGGAATCATCCTACGAGCAGTACTTC.

The chain uses TRBV10-2 and TRBJ1-1; D remains ambiguous. The CDR3 has 12 residues. Germline V gene sequence: CDR1 WSHSY, CDR2 SAAADI. V shed 4 bases and J shed 2 bases, with 5 bases lying between them. CDR3 sequence (DNA): TGCGCCAGCAGTGGACTTAACACTGAAGCTTTCTTT. It yields the protein CASSGLNTEAFF.

CDR3 sequence (DNA): TGTGCCAGCAGTGAAATAGGTTTGGCTAATGAAAAACTGTTTTTT. Encoded protein: CASSEIGLANEKLFF. The rearrangement links TRBV2 to TRBJ1-4; D is uncertain. The germline gives CDR1 SNHLY, CDR2 FYNNEI. Trimming removed 2 bases at V and 3 bases at J, with 10 bases between. The CDR3 sequence is 15 residues long.

J is TRBJ1-2 and V is TRBV10-2; D is possibly TRBD1 (5 bases). The CDR3 is 13 residues long. V was clipped by 5 bases and J by 3 bases, with 10 bases between them. Germline CDR1 and CDR2: WSHSY and SAAADI. The CDR3 protein is CASSFGGDYGYTF. CDR3 nucleotides: TGCGCCAGCAGTTTTGGGGGGGACTATGGCTACACCTTC.

The sample holds a few counts of this clone. Other nucleotide sequences from this sample produce the same CDR3. The chain combines TRBV12-3 or TRBV12-4 with TRBJ1-1, with no clear D. Between the trimmed V and J ends, which lost 3 bases and 4 bases, there was a span of 3 bases. The CDR3 has 11 amino acids. Here the CDR3 DNA reads TGTGCCAGCAGTTTGGCCACTGAAGCTTTCTTT. It translates to CASSLATEAFF.

The chain employs TRBV6-5 and TRBJ2-3, with TRBD2 matching over 13 bases. V was clipped by 2 bases and J by 4 bases; unmatched bases: 0. Germline CDR1 is MNHEY and CDR2 is SVGAGI. There are 15 residues in the CDR3. The CDR3 is CASSYTSGGADTQYF. CDR3 nucleotides: TGTGCCAGCAGTTACACTAGCGGGGGGGCAGATACGCAGTATTTT.

This chain connects TRBV7-8 to TRBJ2-7; no reliable D call. The CDR3 spans 14 residues. CDR1 is SGHVS, CDR2 FQNEAQ, per germline. The ends were cut back, 0 bases at V and 2 bases at J, with 8 bases in the middle. The CDR3 DNA follows: TGTGCCAGCAGCTTAGCGAGCCAGGCCTACGAGCAGTACTTC. It yields the protein CASSLASQAYEQYF.

The chain links TRBV7-9 to TRBJ2-1; 8 positions match TRBD2. The germline CDR1 and CDR2 sequences are SEHNR and FQNEAQ (reference sequence). Trimming removed 5 bases from V and 1 base from J; junction bases left unmatched: 10. The length of the CDR3 is 17 residues. CDR3 in amino acids: CASSPQNRGGSYNEQFF. The CDR3 DNA follows: TGTGCCAGCAGCCCCCAGAACCGGGGGGGATCCTACAATGAGCAGTTCTTC.

This chain joins TRBV11-3 and TRBJ2-3; 13 nucleotides line up with TRBD2. Germline V gene data show CDR1 as SGHNT and CDR2 as YENEEA. V trimming: 5 bases; J trimming: 2 bases; junction bases outside the gene matches: 4. The CDR3 length is 16 residues. The CDR3 spells CASSAGTSGDTDTQYF. CDR3 DNA: TGTGCCAGCAGCGCCGGGACTAGCGGGGACACAGATACGCAGTATTTT.

The V and J genes are TRBV6-5 and TRBJ2-2; no clear D gene. From germline, CDR1 is MNHEY and CDR2 SVGAGI. V was cut by 6 bases and J by 4 bases, with 15 bases left in between. This CDR3 comprises 15 residues. The CDR3 is CASRGLTVGTGELFF. The DNA for the CDR3 is TGTGCCAGCAGGGGCTTGACGGTCGGCACCGGGGAGCTGTTTTTT.

The DNA for the CDR3 is TGTGCCAGCAGCCACAACACCATGGGGGGAAGAGGAGAGACCCAGTACTTC. This gives the protein CASSHNTMGGRGETQYF. The J gene is TRBJ2-5, the V gene TRBV14; possible D gene TRBD2, 6 bases. The CDR3 runs 17 residues. V lost 3 bases and J lost 4, with 21 bases in between. Germline CDR1 and CDR2: SGHDN and FVKESK.

The chain has TRBV7-2 and TRBJ1-4; TRBD1 is a possible D gene (5 bases). Per germline, CDR1 SGHTA and CDR2 FQGNSA. The CDR3 sequence is 15 residues long. Trimming removed 7 bases at V and 4 bases at J, with 16 bases between. As DNA, the CDR3 is TGTGCCAGCAACGCACTGGGGGGATATAATGAAAAACTGTTTTTT. Encoded protein: CASNALGGYNEKLFF.

The rearrangement uses TRBV27 and TRBJ2-7; 8 nucleotides align to TRBD1. This CDR3 spans 15 amino acids. Germline CDR1 and CDR2: MNHEY and SMNVEV (reference sequence). Unmatched junction bases numbered 10, after V lost 6 bases and J lost 3 bases. In DNA, the CDR3 is TGTGCCAGCAGCCCGGGGGACAGGCACTACTACGAGCAGTACTTC. It specifies CASSPGDRHYYEQYF.

This sequence joins TRBV3-1 (or the pseudogene TRBV3-2) and TRBJ1-4; 7 bases align to TRBD1. The CDR3 totals 16 residues. The germline V gene encodes CDR1 LGHDT and CDR2 YNNKEL (reference sequence). The V and J ends lost 4 bases and 0 bases, in that order; junction bases with no gene match: 5. CDR3 in amino acids: CASSPQTGATNEKLFF. Written as DNA, the CDR3 is TGTGCCAGCAGCCCACAAACAGGGGCAACTAATGAAAAACTGTTTTTT.